This passage covers 14 T cell receptor beta chains from one sample sequenced in a study of PD-1 blockade in mismatch repair-deficient tumors. Clones were sequenced by immunoSEQ multiplex PCR, and TCRdb holds only the in-frame ones, with some missing. The table includes 85,000 to 130,000 clones, approximately 83% detected once. The source was peripheral blood, collected approximately 35 weeks after starting pembrolizumab. These receptors originate from an adult with mismatch repair-deficient cancer.

The chain joins TRBV5-4 to TRBJ2-7, with D perhaps matching TRBD2 (5 bases). The V end was cut by 7 bases, the J end by 5 bases, with 25 bases between. CDR3 length: 16 residues. The germline V gene has CDR1 SGHNT and CDR2 YYREEE (reference sequence). The CDR3 reads CASGLDPPPNIDEQYF. CDR3 nucleotides: TGTGCCAGCGGACTCGATCCGCCTCCCAATATCGACGAGCAGTACTTC.

This clone was observed a single time. The chain couples TRBV18 to TRBJ2-7, with 10 nucleotides matching TRBD2. This CDR3 is built from 15 residues. Germline assignment: CDR1 KGHSH and CDR2 LQKENI. The V and J ends lost 5 bases and 1 base, in that order; junction bases with no gene match: 5. The CDR3: CASSDLAGDSYEQYF. The CDR3 bases are TGTGCCAGCTCAGACCTAGCGGGAGATTCCTACGAGCAGTACTTC.

The chain combines TRBV5-8 with TRBJ2-7, with D possibly matching TRBD2 (6 bases). Trimming shortened V by 2 bases and J by 0 bases, and 9 bases separated the two germline ends. This CDR3 comprises 14 residues. Germline V gene data show CDR1 as SGHTS and CDR2 as YDEGEE. CDR3 coding DNA: TGTGCCAGCAGCTTATCCGGGAGCTCCTACGAGCAGTACTTC. This gives the protein CASSLSGSSYEQYF.

The J gene is TRBJ2-1, the V gene TRBV10-2, with TRBD2 identical over 8 bases. Germline V CDR1 and CDR2: WSHSY, SAAADI. The length of the CDR3 is 13 residues. Trimming cost V 8 bases and J 9 bases; bases outside gene matches: 9. The CDR3 DNA follows: TGCGCCAGCCGGGATAGCGGGAAGGCTGAGCAGTTCTTC. Protein: CASRDSGKAEQFF.

The chain joins TRBV5-6 to TRBJ2-7; TRBD1 agrees at 7 bases. Losses at the gene ends were 3 bases for V and 2 bases for J; bases not matched to a gene: 11. The CDR3 runs to 16 residues. Germline-derived CDR1 and CDR2 are SGHDT and YYEEEE. Written as DNA, the CDR3 is TGTGCCAGCAGCTCCTACAGGGGACACATAACCTACGAGCAGTACTTC. It encodes CASSSYRGHITYEQYF.

V and J are TRBV11-3 and TRBJ2-1, with TRBD1 as a possible D gene (5 bases). Germline lookup yields CDR1 SGHNT and CDR2 YENEEA. This CDR3 contains 15 residues. The V and J ends lost 1 base and 0 bases respectively, with 7 bases between them. The CDR3 coding sequence is TGTGCCAGCAGCTTAGGGGGCCTCTCCTACAATGAGCAGTTCTTC. It is translated as CASSLGGLSYNEQFF.

The gene calls are TRBV7-3 and TRBJ1-1; tentative D call: TRBD1 (5 bases). The CDR3 sequence is 14 residues long. V was trimmed by 2 bases and J by 5 bases, leaving 12 bases between them. CDR1 and CDR2 from the germline V gene are SGHTA and FQGTGA. The chain's CDR3 is CASSLGGVETEAFF. The DNA of the CDR3 is TGTGCCAGCAGCTTAGGGGGGGTTGAGACTGAAGCTTTCTTT.

This chain joins TRBV5-1 and TRBJ2-1; 10 positions match TRBD2. The trim removed 3 bases at V and 1 base at J, leaving 7 bases unmatched. CDR3 length: 17 residues. CDR1 is SGHRS and CDR2 is YFSETQ in the germline V gene. This CDR3 is CASSSASGSTSYNEQFF. CDR3 bases: TGCGCCAGCAGCTCGGCTAGCGGGAGCACGTCCTACAATGAGCAGTTCTTC.

The chain couples TRBV7-9 to TRBJ2-7; 10 nucleotides match TRBD1. CDR1 and CDR2 (germline): SEHNR, FQNEAQ (reference sequence). The CDR3 contains 14 residues. V gave up 4 bases and J gave up 4 bases; unmatched junction bases: 4. This CDR3 reads CASSSPGQGYEQYF. The CDR3 coding sequence is TGTGCCAGCAGCTCACCGGGACAGGGGTACGAGCAGTACTTC. Full variable domain (remainder filled in from reference TRBV7-9 and TRBJ2-7): DTGVSQNPRHKITKRGQNVTFRCDPISEHNRLYWYRQTLGQGPEFLTYFQNEAQLEKSRLLSDRFSAERPKGSFSTLEIQRTEQGDSAMYLCASSSPGQGYEQYFGPGTRLTVT.

The table lists this clone with a few counts. The gene calls are TRBV4-1 and TRBJ2-1; no reliable D call. The germline V and J ends were trimmed by 4 bases and 3 bases, with 7 bases remaining between them. CDR1 and CDR2 (germline): MGHRA, YSYEKL. CDR3 length: 13 residues. The CDR3 bases are TGCGCCAGCAGCCGATCCATCTACAATGAGCAGTTCTTC. Protein product: CASSRSIYNEQFF.

The rearrangement uses TRBV9 and TRBJ2-5; D may be TRBD1 or TRBD2 (5 bases each). Deletions cut 0 bases from V and 2 bases from J, with 14 bases between. The length of the CDR3 is 16 residues. Germline V gene data show CDR1 as SGDLS and CDR2 as YYNGEE. The CDR3 nucleotides are TGTGCCAGCAGCGTAGGGGGCCAGGGCGGGCAAGAGACCCAGTACTTC. This encodes CASSVGGQGGQETQYF.

The rearrangement links TRBV6-6 to TRBJ2-1; TRBD2 aligns across 7 bases. The V segment lost 2 bases and the J segment 8 bases; nucleotides outside the gene matches: 3. The CDR3 runs to 13 residues. The V gene's germline CDR1 is MNHNY and CDR2 SVGAGI (reference sequence). The chain's CDR3 is CASSYGGEYEQFF. The CDR3 DNA follows: TGTGCCAGCAGTTACGGGGGGGAGTATGAGCAGTTCTTC.

The V gene is TRBV7-9, the J gene TRBJ2-1; TRBD2 aligns across 10 bases. The V and J ends lost 4 bases and 5 bases, in that order; junction bases with no gene match: 8. The germline V gene encodes CDR1 SEHNR and CDR2 FQNEAQ (reference sequence). This CDR3 spans 16 amino acids. Written as DNA, the CDR3 is TGTGCCAGCAGCTGGGGAAGCGGGAGGGCCGACAATGAGCAGTTCTTC. As protein: CASSWGSGRADNEQFF.

This clone was counted only a few times. The chain joins TRBV21-1 to TRBJ2-2; TRBD2 is the table's D call, not checked against the DNA. TRBV21-1 is deemed a pseudogene. The CDR3 totals 16 residues. CDR3 coding DNA: TGTGCCAGCAGCGCTCGGACTAGCGGGAGCACCGGGGAGCTGTTTTTT. Translating it yields CASSARTSGSTGELFF.